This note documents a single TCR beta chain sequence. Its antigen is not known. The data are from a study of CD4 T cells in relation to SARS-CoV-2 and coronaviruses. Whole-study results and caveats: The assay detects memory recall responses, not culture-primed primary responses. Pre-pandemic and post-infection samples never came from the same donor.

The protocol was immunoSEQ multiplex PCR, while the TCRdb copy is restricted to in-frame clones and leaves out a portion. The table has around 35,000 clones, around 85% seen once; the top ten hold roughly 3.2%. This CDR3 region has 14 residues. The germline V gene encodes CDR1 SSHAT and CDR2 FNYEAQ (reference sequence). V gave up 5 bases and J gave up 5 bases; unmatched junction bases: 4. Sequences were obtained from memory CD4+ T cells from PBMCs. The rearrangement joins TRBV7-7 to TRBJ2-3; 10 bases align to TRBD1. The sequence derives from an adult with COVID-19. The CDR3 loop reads CASSRTGGLDTQYF. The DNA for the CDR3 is TGTGCCAGCAGCCGGACAGGGGGGTTAGATACGCAGTATTTT.